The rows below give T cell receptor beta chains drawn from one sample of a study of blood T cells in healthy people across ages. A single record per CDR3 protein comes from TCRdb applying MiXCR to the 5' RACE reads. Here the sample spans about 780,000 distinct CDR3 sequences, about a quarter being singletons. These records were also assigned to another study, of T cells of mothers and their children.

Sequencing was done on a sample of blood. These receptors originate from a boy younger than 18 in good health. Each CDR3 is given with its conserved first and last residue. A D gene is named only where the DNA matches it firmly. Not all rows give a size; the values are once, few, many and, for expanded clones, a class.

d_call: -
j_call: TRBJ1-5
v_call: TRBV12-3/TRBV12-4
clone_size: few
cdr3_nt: TGTGCCAGCAGTTTAGGGGGCTCGGGTCAGCCCCAGCATTTT
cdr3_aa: CASSLGGSGQPQHF

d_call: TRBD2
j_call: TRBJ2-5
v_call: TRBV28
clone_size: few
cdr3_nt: TGTGCCAGCAGTCAAGGACTAGTATTAGAGACCCAGTACTTC
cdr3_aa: CASSQGLVLETQYF

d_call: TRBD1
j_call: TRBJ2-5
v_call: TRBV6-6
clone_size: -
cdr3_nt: TGTGCCAGCAGCCCGGCGACGGGACAGGGAATTTTCGAGACCCAGTACTTC
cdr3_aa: CASSPATGQGIFETQYF

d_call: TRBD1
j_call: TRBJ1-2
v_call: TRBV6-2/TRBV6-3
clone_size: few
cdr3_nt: TGTGCCAGCAGTTCGCCGGGACAGTTGTATGGCTACACCTTC
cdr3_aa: CASSSPGQLYGYTF

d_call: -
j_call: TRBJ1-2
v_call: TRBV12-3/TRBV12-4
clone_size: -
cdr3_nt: TGTGCCAGCAGTCAAAACCTTGGGGGCTACACCTTC
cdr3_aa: CASSQNLGGYTF

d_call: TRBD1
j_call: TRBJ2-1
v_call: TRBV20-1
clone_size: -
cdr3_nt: TGCAGTGCTCATCGGACAGGGACCAATGAGCAGTTCTTC
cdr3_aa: CSAHRTGTNEQFF

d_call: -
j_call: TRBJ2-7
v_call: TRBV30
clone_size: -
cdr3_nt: TGTGCCCGTAGTATCGGACAGAGCTACGAGCAGTACTTC
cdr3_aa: CARSIGQSYEQYF

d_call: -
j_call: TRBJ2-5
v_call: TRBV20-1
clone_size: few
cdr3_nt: TGCAGTGCTAACCCGGACCACCAAGAGACCCAGTACTTC
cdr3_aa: CSANPDHQETQYF

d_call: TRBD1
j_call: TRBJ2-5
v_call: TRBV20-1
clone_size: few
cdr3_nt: TGCAGTGCTATGGGACAGGTGGGCCCAGAGACCCAGTACTTC
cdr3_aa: CSAMGQVGPETQYF

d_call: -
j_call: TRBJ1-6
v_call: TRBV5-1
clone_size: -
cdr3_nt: TGCGCCAGCAGCTTGTCGGACTTCCAGAATTCACCCCTCCACTTT
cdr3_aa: CASSLSDFQNSPLHF

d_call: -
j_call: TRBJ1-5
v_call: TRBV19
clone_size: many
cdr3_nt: TGTGCCAGTAGTAGGGACGGTTATAGCAATCAGCCCCAGCATTTT
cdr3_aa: CASSRDGYSNQPQHF

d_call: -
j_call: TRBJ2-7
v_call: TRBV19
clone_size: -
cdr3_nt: TGTGCCAGTAGACCAGTAGGCTACTCCTACGAGCAGTACTTC
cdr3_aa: CASRPVGYSYEQYF

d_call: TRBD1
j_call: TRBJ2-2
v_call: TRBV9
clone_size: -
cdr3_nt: TGTGCCAGCAGCCCCGCGTGGGGGCAGGGGGCTGGTAGGGAGCTGTTTTTT
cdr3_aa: CASSPAWGQGAGRELFF

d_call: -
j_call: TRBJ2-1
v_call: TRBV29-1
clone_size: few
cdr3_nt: TGCAGCGTTGAAAACAGGGCGAATGAGCAGTTCTTC
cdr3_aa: CSVENRANEQFF

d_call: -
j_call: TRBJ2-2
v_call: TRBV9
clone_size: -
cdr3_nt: TGTGCCAGCAGCGTAGGGGGACTTAACACCGGGGAGCTGTTTTTT
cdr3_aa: CASSVGGLNTGELFF

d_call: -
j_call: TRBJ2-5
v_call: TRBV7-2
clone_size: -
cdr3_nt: TGTGCCAGCAGCTTAGAAGTGGGAACCCAGTACTTC
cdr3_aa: CASSLEVGTQYF

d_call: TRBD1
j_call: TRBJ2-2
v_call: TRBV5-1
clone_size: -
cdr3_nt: TGCGCCAGCAGCTTGGGCGCAGGGGGCGACACCGGGGAGCTGTTTTTT
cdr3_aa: CASSLGAGGDTGELFF

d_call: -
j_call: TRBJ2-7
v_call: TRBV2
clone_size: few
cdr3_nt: TGTGCCAGCAGTGAAGCGCTTGGCTCCTACGAGCAGTACTTC
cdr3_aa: CASSEALGSYEQYF

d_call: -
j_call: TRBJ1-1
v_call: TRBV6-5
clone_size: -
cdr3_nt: TGTGCCAGCCTCTGGGGTTCGAACACTGAAGCTTTCTTT
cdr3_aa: CASLWGSNTEAFF

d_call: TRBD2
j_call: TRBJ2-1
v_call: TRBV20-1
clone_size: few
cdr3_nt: TGCAGTGCTAGATTCCCGACTAGCCTTGAGCAGTTCTTC
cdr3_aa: CSARFPTSLEQFF

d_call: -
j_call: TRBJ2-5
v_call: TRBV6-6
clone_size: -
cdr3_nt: TGTGCCAGCAGCATACAATCCCAAGAGACCCAGTACTTC
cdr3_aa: CASSIQSQETQYF

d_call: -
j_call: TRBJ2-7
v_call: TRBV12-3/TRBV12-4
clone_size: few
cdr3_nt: TGTGCCAGCAGCAGGGTCGGCTCCTACGAGCAGTACTTC
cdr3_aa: CASSRVGSYEQYF

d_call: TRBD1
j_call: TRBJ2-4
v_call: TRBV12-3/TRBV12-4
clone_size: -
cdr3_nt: TGTGCCAGCAGCTCGCTACAGGGGATGTTGAACATTCAGTACTTC
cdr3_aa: CASSSLQGMLNIQYF

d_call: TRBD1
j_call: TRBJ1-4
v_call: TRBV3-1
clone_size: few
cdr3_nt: TGTGCCAGCAGCTTATCGCCGGGACAGGATTATGAAAAACTGTTTTTT
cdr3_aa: CASSLSPGQDYEKLFF

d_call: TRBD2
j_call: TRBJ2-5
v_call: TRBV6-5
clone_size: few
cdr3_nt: TGTGCCAGCAGCGGGAGGTTGGGCCAAGAGACCCAGTACTTC
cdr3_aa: CASSGRLGQETQYF

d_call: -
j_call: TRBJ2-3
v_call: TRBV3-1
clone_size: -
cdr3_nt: TGTGCCAGCAGCCAAGATCTACGGGGCGATAGCACAGATACGCAGTATTTT
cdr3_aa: CASSQDLRGDSTDTQYF

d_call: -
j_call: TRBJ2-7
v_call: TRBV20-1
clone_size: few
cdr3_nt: TGCAGTGCTAGAGAGTCCCACGCCATCCGTCGCGAGCAGTACTTC
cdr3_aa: CSARESHAIRREQYF

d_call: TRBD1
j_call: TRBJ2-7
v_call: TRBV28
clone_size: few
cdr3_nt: TGTGCCAGCAGTTTTGTAGACAGGGCCTACGAGCAGTACTTC
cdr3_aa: CASSFVDRAYEQYF

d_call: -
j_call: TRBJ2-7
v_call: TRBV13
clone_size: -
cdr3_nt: TGTGCCAGCAGCTTAGGAGGACACGGACTAAGCGAGCAGTACTTC
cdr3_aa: CASSLGGHGLSEQYF

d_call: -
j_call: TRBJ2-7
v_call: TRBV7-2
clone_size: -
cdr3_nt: TGTGCCAGCAGCTTAGCCGCCCTAAGGCGGGGCGAGCAGTACTTC
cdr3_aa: CASSLAALRRGEQYF

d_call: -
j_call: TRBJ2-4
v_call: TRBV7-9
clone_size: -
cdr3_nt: TGTGCCAGCAGCGGACAGACAGCCAAAAACATTCAGTACTTC
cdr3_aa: CASSGQTAKNIQYF

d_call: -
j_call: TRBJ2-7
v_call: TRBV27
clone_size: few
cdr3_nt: TGTGCCAGCAGTTTTGCGGAACCCTACGAGCAGTACTTC
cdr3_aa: CASSFAEPYEQYF

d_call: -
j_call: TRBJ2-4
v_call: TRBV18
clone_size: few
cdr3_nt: TGTGCCAGCTCACCAGTCAGTTGGAACATTCAGTACTTC
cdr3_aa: CASSPVSWNIQYF

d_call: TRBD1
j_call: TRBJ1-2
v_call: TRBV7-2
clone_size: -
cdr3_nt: TGTGCCAGCAGCTTGGCGTTAGGACAGGAGAACTATGGCTACACCTTC
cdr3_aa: CASSLALGQENYGYTF

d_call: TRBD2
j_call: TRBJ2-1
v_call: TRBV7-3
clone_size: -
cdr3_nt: TGTGCCAGCAGCTTAATTCCCAGCGGGGGGGCCAATGAGCAGTTCTTC
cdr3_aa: CASSLIPSGGANEQFF

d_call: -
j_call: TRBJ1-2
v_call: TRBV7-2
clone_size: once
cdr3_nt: TGTGCCAGCAGCTTATCCTCGGACAGATTTTATGGCTACACCTTC
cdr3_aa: CASSLSSDRFYGYTF

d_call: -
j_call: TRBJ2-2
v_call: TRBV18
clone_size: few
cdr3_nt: TGTGCCAGCTCCGTGGACGGGGAGCTGTTTTTT
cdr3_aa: CASSVDGELFF

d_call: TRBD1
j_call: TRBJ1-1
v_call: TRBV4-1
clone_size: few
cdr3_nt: TGTGCCAGCAGCCAGCCCGGGACAGCGAACACTGAAGCTTTCTTT
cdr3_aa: CASSQPGTANTEAFF

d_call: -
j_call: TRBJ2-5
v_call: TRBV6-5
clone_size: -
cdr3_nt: TGTGCCAGCAGTTACGCCCAGGTCGGCCCGGAGACCCAGTACTTC
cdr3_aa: CASSYAQVGPETQYF

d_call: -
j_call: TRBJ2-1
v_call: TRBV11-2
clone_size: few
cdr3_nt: TGTGCCAGCAGCCGTGCGGCAGGAGCCTACAATGAGCAGTTCTTC
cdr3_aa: CASSRAAGAYNEQFF

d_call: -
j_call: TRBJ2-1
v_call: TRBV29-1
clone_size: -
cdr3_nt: TGCAGCGGCCTGGGTACCTTCCATGAGCAGTTCTTC
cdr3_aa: CSGLGTFHEQFF

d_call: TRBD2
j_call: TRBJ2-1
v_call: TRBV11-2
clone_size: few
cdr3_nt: TGTGCCAGCAGCCAGTGGACTAGCGGGGGGAATGAGCAGTTCTTC
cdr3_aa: CASSQWTSGGNEQFF

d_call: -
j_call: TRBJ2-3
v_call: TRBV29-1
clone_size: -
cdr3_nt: TGCAGCGCCGCAACATCTAGCACAGATACGCAGTATTTT
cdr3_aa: CSAATSSTDTQYF

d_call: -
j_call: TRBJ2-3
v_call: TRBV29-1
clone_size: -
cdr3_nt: TGCAGCGTTGAGGTGATCGGGAGCGCAGATACGCAGTATTTT
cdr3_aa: CSVEVIGSADTQYF

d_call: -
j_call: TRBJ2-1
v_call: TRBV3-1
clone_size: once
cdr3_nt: TGTGCCAGCAGCCAACTAGGCACCCGGTCCTACAATGAGCAGTTCTTC
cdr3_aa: CASSQLGTRSYNEQFF

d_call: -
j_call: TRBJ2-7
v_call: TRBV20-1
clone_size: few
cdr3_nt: TGCAGTGCTAGGGTCTCCGGGGGCGACGAGCAGTACTTC
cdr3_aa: CSARVSGGDEQYF

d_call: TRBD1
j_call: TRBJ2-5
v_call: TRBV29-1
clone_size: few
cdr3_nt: TGCAGCTACCACGGGACAGGGGCCCAAGAGACCCAGTACTTC
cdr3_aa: CSYHGTGAQETQYF

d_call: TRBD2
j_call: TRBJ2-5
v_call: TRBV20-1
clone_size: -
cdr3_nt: TGCAGTGCTAGGGAGACTAGCCTGACCCAAGAGACCCAGTACTTC
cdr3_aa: CSARETSLTQETQYF